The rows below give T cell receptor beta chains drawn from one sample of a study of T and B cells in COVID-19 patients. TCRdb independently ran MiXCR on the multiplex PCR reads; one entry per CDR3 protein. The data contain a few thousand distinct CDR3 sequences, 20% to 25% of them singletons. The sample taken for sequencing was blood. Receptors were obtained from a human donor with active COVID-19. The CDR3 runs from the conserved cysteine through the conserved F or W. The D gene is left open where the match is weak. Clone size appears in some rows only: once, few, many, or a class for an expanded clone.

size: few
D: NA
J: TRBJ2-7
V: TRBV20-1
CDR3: CSAGRALLYEQYF
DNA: TGCAGTGCTGGTCGGGCCCTTTTATACGAGCAGTACTTC

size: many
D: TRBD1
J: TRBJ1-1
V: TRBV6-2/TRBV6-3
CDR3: CASSRQGENPEAFF
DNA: TGTGCCAGCAGCCGACAGGGAGAGAACCCTGAAGCTTTCTTT

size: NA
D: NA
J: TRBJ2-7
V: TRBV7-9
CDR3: CASSTSGTKDIPYEQYF
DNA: TGTGCCAGCAGCACGTCCGGGACAAAGGATATTCCCTACGAGCAGTACTTC

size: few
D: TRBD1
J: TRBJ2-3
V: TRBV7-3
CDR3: CASSFRDRGLVGDTQYF
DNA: TGTGCCAGCAGCTTCCGGGACAGGGGTTTAGTAGGAGATACGCAGTATTTT

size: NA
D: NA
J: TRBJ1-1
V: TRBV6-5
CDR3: CASSYSGTNTEAFF
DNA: TGTGCCAGCAGTTACTCGGGCACGAACACTGAAGCTTTCTTT

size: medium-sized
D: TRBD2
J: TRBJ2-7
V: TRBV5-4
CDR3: CASSFGTTYEQYF
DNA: TGTGCCAGCAGCTTTGGGACTACCTACGAGCAGTACTTC

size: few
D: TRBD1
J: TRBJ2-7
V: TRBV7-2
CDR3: CASSSGQGGHEQYF
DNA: TGTGCCAGCAGCTCCGGACAGGGGGGCCACGAGCAGTACTTC

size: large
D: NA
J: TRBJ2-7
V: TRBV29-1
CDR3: CSVGSEQSYEQYF
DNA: TGCAGCGTTGGCTCGGAACAGTCCTACGAGCAGTACTTC

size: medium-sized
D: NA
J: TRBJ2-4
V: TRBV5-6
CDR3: CASSWAVRKNIQYF
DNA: TGTGCCAGCAGCTGGGCTGTTCGGAAAAACATTCAGTACTTC

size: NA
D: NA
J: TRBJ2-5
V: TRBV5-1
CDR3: CASSLVTGLAKETQYF
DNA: TGCGCCAGCAGCTTGGTAACAGGGCTAGCCAAAGAGACCCAGTACTTC

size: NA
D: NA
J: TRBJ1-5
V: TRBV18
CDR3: CASSPGGSNQPQHF
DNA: TGTGCCAGCTCACCGGGCGGGAGCAATCAGCCCCAGCATTTT

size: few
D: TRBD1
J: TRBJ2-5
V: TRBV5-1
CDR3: CASSLEDREETQYF
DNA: TGCGCCAGCAGCTTGGAGGACAGGGAGGAGACCCAGTACTTC

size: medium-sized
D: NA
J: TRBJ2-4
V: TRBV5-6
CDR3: CASSFSSGGNIQYF
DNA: TGTGCCAGCAGCTTCTCGTCCGGCGGAAACATTCAGTACTTC

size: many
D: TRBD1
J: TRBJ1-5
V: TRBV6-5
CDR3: CASSQTGGPRGQPQHF
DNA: TGTGCCAGCAGCCAGACAGGGGGTCCCCGGGGTCAGCCCCAGCATTTT

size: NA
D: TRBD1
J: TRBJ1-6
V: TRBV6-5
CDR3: CASSWDRGEGPLHF
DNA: TGTGCCAGCAGTTGGGACAGGGGCGAAGGACCCCTCCACTTT

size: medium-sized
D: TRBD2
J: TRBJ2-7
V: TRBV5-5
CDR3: CASSWGGVASTGEQYF
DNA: TGTGCCAGCAGCTGGGGGGGGGTAGCGTCAACGGGCGAGCAGTACTTC

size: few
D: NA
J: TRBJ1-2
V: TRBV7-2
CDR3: CASSPQGGIYTF
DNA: TGTGCCAGCAGCCCCCAGGGTGGAATCTACACCTTC